This T cell receptor beta chain was recorded in a study of blood T cell repertoires in COVID-19. Study-level background: Whether acute or convalescent, the COVID-19 samples came from the United States, Italy and Spain. PBMCs, B-cell-depleted T cells, or T cells provided the cDNA or gDNA that made up the material.

In terms of age and location, participants ranged from roughly 18 to 90 years and lived in about 25 US areas. The study assigned cohorts using participant-reported clinical history. The CDR3 length is 15 residues. J lost 5 bases, V lost 3 bases, and 8 bases had no gene match. The germline CDR1 and CDR2 sequences are MNHNS and SASEGT. Here immunoSEQ multiplex PCR was the method, and the copy in TCRdb shows in-frame clones only, minus some. The repertoire holds about 200,000 clones, with approximately 92% as singletons. What was sequenced was PBMCs or T cells enriched from blood (not recorded which). The chain employs TRBV6-1 and TRBJ2-5; 8 bases are a match to TRBD2. This sequence originates from a woman between 40 and 50 years old with acute COVID-19. The CDR3: CASSDTGLGGETQYF. The DNA for the CDR3 is TGTGCCAGCAGTGATACGGGACTAGGAGGGGAGACCCAGTACTTC.